This T cell receptor beta chain is from a study of cytomegalovirus exposure and HLA in healthy donors (dated by TCRdb to 2016 to 2017). Context from the whole study: According to an earlier analysis of a few hundred of the donors, about 179 million T cells yielded 117 million unique TCR beta sequences and 276 Gb of sequence data. Rather than using new phenotypic data, the later analysis identified candidate immune exposures from TCR beta sequences and from how often those sequences occurred across donors. A separate validation cohort of approximately 130 different subjects was used in addition to the roughly 670-subject first cohort. The number of typed donors differed by locus: about 629-640 for A, B, C, DRB1 and DQB1; 522 for DQA1; over 600 for DPA1; and around 470 for DPB1. Approximately 310 gigabases of sequencing data and 80 million or so unique TCR sequences were included in an early release covering over 600 HLA-typed donors. To study patterns of TCR occurrence, a later analysis re-analyzed previously published TCR beta repertoires from several hundred donors and added high-resolution HLA genotyping. Donor age, sex, ethnicity and CMV serostatus were compiled together with the repertoire data. Genome-wide SNP genotypes for about 65% of the roughly 670 donors were used in a later genetic analysis, which treated that subset as a discovery cohort. The genetic ancestry cluster associated with self-reported Caucasian donors included over 80% of the roughly 400 genotyped donors. Among under 450 genotyped donors of the cohort, an average of around 240,000 unique TCR beta nucleotide sequences were sequenced per donor, roughly 18% of them non-productive. All discovery cohort repertoires had been generated on a single sequencing platform. The study profiled the T cell repertoires of approximately 700 subjects by immunosequencing and related them to cytomegalovirus serostatus. The study was designed to test whether signatures of past pathogen exposure could be identified by cataloging public T cell receptors. To predict cytomegalovirus infection status, the study combined high-throughput TCR immunosequencing, statistical association of individual TCRs with disease status, and machine learning. In an earlier analysis of over 550 of the donors, high-throughput TCR beta sequencing was used to judge whether each TCR beta V gene segment behaved as functional or pseudogenic. Roughly 5 DR-DQ haplotypes were treated as single units for association and clustering because of strong linkage in the cohort. HLA typing included class I and class II loci at four-digit resolution.

On the study overall, not on this receptor specifically: A later genetic analysis reported fewer N-insertions in productive TCRs among donors in an Asian-associated ancestry cluster than the roughly 670-donor mean. The only immune exposure information available for the cohort was CMV serostatus. In a later analysis, 15,000 to 20,000 TCR beta sequences were associated with specific HLA alleles at a false discovery rate of 0.05. In both the original and validation cohorts, the classifier was reported to diagnose cytomegalovirus status with high specificity and sensitivity. In a later analysis, HLA-associated TCR beta chains were found to be more clonally expanded and to have lower generation probabilities than equally common non-associated chains. This cohort had only TCR beta chains sequenced, and the lack of alpha or paired-chain data limited which features could be detected. A cluster of highly shared sequence variants was judged likely to be a technical artifact of the sequencing pipeline. A later analysis reported that several top co-occurrence clusters appeared linked to parvovirus B19, influenza, CMV and Epstein-Barr virus. The earlier analysis of 587 of the donors excluded fewer than 20 rarely observed V segments, including chromosome 9 orphons, because counts were too low. Strong co-occurrence of HLA alleles, especially DR and DQ, made assigning TCR associations to individual alleles difficult. In a later genetic analysis, a missense DCLRE1C variant was associated with V-gene and J-gene trimming of TCR beta chains, and the association was replicated in an independent cohort. Most TCR sequences were observed very rarely across donors, whereas some public TCRs were present in many individuals. According to the authors, the approach could potentially be generalized to other disease states and immunological phenotypes. Because HLA typing was missing for some donors at each locus, association tests included only the typed subset. Some IMGT-functional V segments, including TRBV6-2 and TRBV6-3, could not be distinguished by the 87-base-pair reads and were therefore excluded. In an earlier analysis of a few hundred of the donors, most TCR beta V segments were observed in productive rearrangements about 87% or about 30% of the time, broadly matching IMGT annotations. A further reported finding was that TCR beta sequences accurately predicted the HLA-A and HLA-B alleles for most subjects in the first cohort. The study listed 164 TCR beta chains as associated with cytomegalovirus. In a later analysis, the rate of TCR association differed among HLA loci, with DRB1 alleles having the most associated TCRs and HLA-C alleles having the fewest. Sequencing depth was assumed to be roughly uniform across donors in the presence/absence analyses, though that assumption may not hold. According to a later analysis, most CMV-associated TCR beta chains appeared to be HLA-restricted, and the HLA associations seemed to be driven largely by CMV exposure. In vitro tests confirmed that a few of the cytomegalovirus-associated TCR beta chains recognize cytomegalovirus antigens. Linkage disequilibrium might explain the correlated functional status among segregating V segments, but an unknown experimental factor could not be excluded.

The library was built by means of the immunoSEQ multiplex PCR assay. For the multiplex PCR, a mixture combining 60 forward primers for TCR Vbeta segments and 13 reverse primers for TCR Jbeta segments was used. The CDR3 region of rearranged TCR beta genes was amplified from genomic DNA with a multiplex PCR assay. On the Illumina HiSeq System, the amplified TCR beta libraries were sequenced as 87-base-pair reads. From the authors' description of their analysis: A later analysis counted tens of millions of unique TCR beta chains across the 666 repertoires, and some 12 million of these chains were shared by at least two donors. Raw reads were error-corrected and collapsed into unique sequences by a nearest-neighbor algorithm in which closely related sequences were merged to remove PCR and sequencing errors. CDR3 sequences were aligned to IMGT reference sequences to assign V, D and J gene segments. Each retained sequence needed at least a six-nucleotide match to both a V gene segment and a J gene segment. A rearrangement was called productive if the CDR3 had no stop codons and remained in frame with V and J, and every other rearrangement was called non-productive. CDR3 was defined according to IMGT convention as the region running from the second conserved V-encoded cysteine to the conserved J-encoded phenylalanine. The earlier analysis of 550 to 650 of the donors excluded any sequence lacking an unambiguous match to a single V gene segment. An earlier analysis of almost 600 of the donors classified V segments as functional when productive rearrangements were above 56.7% and as segregating when the standard deviation between donors was above 5%. A statistical classification framework was developed to diagnose cytomegalovirus status using the catalog of TCR beta chain sequences. In a later analysis, TCR nucleotide sequences were compared against IMGT/GENE-DB human TR gene sequences so that V and J genes could be assigned. In a later analysis, CDR3 sequences and most-parsimonious VDJ recombination scenarios were assigned using the TCRdist pipeline. In a later analysis, each TCR beta chain was defined by its CDR3 amino acid sequence together with its V-gene family, and reads lacking a unique V-gene family were excluded. A later analysis removed several hundred highly shared, low-generation-probability nucleotide sequences to deal with suspected cross-contamination and a sequencing artifact. In a later analysis, a clonal expansion index for each public chain was calculated from normalized within-repertoire ranks of inferred template counts. In a later analysis, generation probabilities were computed using a VDJ recombination model fitted to out-of-frame rearrangements, and the results were checked against IGoR. Hypergeometric tests were used in a later analysis to score TCR-TCR, TCR-HLA and TCR-CMV co-occurrence, with a repertoire-size bias correction applied to the TCR pairs. A later analysis estimated false discovery rates by permuting HLA or CMV assignments 20 times. A later analysis grouped co-occurring TCRs with DBSCAN, adding TCRdist sequence similarity when clustering within HLA-allele-positive subsets. For co-occurrence clustering, repertoires with fewer than 30,000 or more than 120,000 public chains were excluded, along with five repertoires with anomalous nucleotide sharing. TCRdb limited this immuneACCESS table to in-frame rearrangements with V and J called. A share of clones is missing; checked studies link under half to unresolved V genes, and the rest is unexplained. V and J calls and clone size are copied from that table; D and trimming were computed from the DNA. The sample table records roughly 130,000 clones; about four fifths of these occur just once. The biggest ten clones account for 1% of the sample.

Details on this clone: Its antigen has not been determined. Base qualities are not recorded, but no much larger clone differs from it by a single base.

In total, 630 or so healthy bone marrow donors made up the cohort. At the time of sampling, every cohort member was nominally healthy, though immune exposures that went unrecorded were likely present. CMV serostatus was recorded as positive for almost 300 and negative for about 50% of the roughly 670 cohort members, whereas no CMV serostatus was recorded for the donor in question. A peripheral blood sample was collected from each donor, and TCR beta sequencing was performed on peripheral blood mononuclear cells. Genomic DNA extraction from the blood cell samples was performed with the Qiagen DNeasy Blood Extraction Kit. The germline V gene (reference sequence) specifies MNHEY as CDR1 and SMNVEV as CDR2. The CDR3, from cysteine to phenylalanine, totals 15 residues. Left in the record is the CDR3 DNA by itself, 45 bases read in frame from the first base. Between the V and J ends, shortened by 5 bases and 14 bases respectively, the junction contains 22 bases.

Sequenced input: PBMCs. The origin of this receptor is a human donor in good health. The V gene is TRBV27 and the J gene is TRBJ1-6, and perhaps TRBD1 as D gene, on 6 matching bases. The DNA sequence is given as TGTGCCAGCAGTGCAGAGGGACACTCTGGGAGGGCCCTCCACTTT. Translation gives CASSAEGHSGRALHF.